The T cell receptor (beta chain) under discussion was sequenced for a study of yellow fever vaccine responses in identical twins. General observations from the study: Reportedly, twins showed a vaccine T cell response that looked partly convergent and partly personalized.

MiXCR was run by TCRdb on the RT-PCR reads, yielding one entry per CDR3 protein. The sample has 8,300 or so distinct CDR3 sequences, approximately 80% seen once; the top ten hold 2% to 2.5%. Looked up from germline, CDR1 is SGHRS and CDR2 is YFSETQ. CDR3 length: 15 amino acids. With V trimmed by 3 bases and J by 4 bases, 9 bases remained unmatched. Of note for this clonotype: Its antigen remains unknown.

The sequence was obtained from a woman between 18 and 29 years old who received the yellow fever vaccine. The sample was T cells from blood (PBMCs), unsorted or a sorted subset (not recorded which), taken before or after yellow fever vaccination (not recorded which). The V and J genes are TRBV5-1 and TRBJ2-7; TRBD1 matches 8 bases. Here the CDR3 DNA reads TGCGCCAGCAGCTCATCCGGGACAGGTTTGTACGAGCAGTACTTC. It yields the protein CASSSSGTGLYEQYF.